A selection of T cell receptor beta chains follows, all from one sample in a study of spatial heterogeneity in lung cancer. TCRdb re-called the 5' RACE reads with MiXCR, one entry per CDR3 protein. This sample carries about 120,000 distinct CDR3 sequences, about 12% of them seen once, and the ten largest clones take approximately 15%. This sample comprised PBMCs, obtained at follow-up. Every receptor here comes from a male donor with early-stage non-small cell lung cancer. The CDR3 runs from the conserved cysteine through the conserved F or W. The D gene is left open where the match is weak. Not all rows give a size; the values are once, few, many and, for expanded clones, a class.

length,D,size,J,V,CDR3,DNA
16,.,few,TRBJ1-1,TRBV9,CASTKGPVFMNTEAFF,TGTGCCAGCACCAAAGGGCCGGTGTTCATGAACACTGAAGCTTTCTTT
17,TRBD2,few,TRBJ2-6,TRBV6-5,CASSVSGAASGANVLTF,TGTGCCAGCAGCGTGAGCGGGGCTGCCTCTGGGGCCAACGTCCTGACTTTC
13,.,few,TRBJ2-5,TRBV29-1,CSVGRGSGETQYF,TGCAGCGTTGGCAGGGGATCAGGAGAGACCCAGTACTTC
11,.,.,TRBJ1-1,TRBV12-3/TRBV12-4,CASSLTTEAFF,TGTGCCAGCAGTTTAACCACTGAAGCTTTCTTT
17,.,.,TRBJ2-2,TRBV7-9,CVSSARFATGNTGELFF,TGTGTCAGCAGCGCAAGGTTCGCGACAGGGAACACCGGGGAGCTGTTTTTT
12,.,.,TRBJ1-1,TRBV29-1,CSAFGLNTEAFF,TGCAGCGCCTTTGGATTGAACACTGAAGCTTTCTTT
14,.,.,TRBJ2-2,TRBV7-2,CASSPFTNTGELFF,TGTGCCAGCAGCCCCTTTACGAACACCGGGGAGCTGTTTTTT
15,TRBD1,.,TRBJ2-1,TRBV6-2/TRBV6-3,CASSWGQGTYNEQFF,TGTGCCAGCAGCTGGGGACAGGGGACCTACAATGAGCAGTTCTTC
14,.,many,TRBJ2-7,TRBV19,CASSMGRGSYEQYF,TGTGCCAGTAGTATGGGCAGGGGCTCCTACGAGCAGTACTTC
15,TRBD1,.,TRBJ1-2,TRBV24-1,CATSEAGTGIYGYTF,TGTGCCACCAGTGAGGCCGGGACAGGGATCTATGGCTACACCTTC
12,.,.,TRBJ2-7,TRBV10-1,CASSESSYEQYF,TGCGCCAGCAGTGAGTCCTCCTACGAGCAGTACTTC
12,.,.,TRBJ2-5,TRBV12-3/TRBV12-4,CASSLSGNTQYF,TGTGCCAGCAGTTTATCGGGGAATACCCAGTACTTC
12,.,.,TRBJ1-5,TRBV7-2,CASSLEVGPQHF,TGTGCCAGCAGCTTAGAAGTTGGGCCCCAGCATTTT
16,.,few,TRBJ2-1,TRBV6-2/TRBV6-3,CASSYVTSLTYNEQFF,TGTGCCAGCAGTTACGTAACTAGTCTAACCTACAATGAGCAGTTCTTC
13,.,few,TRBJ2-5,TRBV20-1,CSAFRDPGKTQYF,TGCAGTGCTTTCCGGGACCCAGGGAAGACCCAGTACTTC
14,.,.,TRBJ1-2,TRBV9,CASSVGGGSYGYTF,TGTGCCAGCAGCGTAGGTGGGGGCAGCTATGGCTACACCTTC
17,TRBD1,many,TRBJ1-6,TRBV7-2,CASSLGQGAPPVSPLHF,TGTGCCAGCAGCTTAGGACAGGGGGCGCCGCCAGTCTCACCCCTCCACTTT
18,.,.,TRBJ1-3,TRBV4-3,CASSQEMAAGLPGNTIYF,TGCGCCAGCAGCCAAGAAATGGCAGCGGGACTTCCTGGAAACACCATATATTTT
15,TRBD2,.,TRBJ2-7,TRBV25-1,CASSELGGGLYEQYF,TGTGCCAGCAGTGAATTAGGCGGGGGGCTATACGAGCAGTACTTC
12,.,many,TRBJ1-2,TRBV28,CASRRGNRGYTF,TGTGCCAGCAGGAGGGGGAACAGGGGCTACACCTTC
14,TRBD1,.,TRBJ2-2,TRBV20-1,CSARDRGSTGELFF,TGCAGTGCAAGGGACAGGGGAAGCACCGGGGAGCTGTTTTTT
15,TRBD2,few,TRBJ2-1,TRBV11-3,CASSPSGGAYNEQFF,TGTGCCAGCAGCCCTAGCGGGGGTGCCTACAATGAGCAGTTCTTC
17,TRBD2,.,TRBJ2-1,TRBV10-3,CAISEGVGGSAYNEQFF,TGTGCCATCAGTGAGGGGGTTGGCGGGAGTGCCTACAATGAGCAGTTCTTC
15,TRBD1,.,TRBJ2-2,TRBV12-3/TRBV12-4,CASSLRTGGTGELFF,TGTGCCAGCAGCCTCCGGACAGGGGGGACCGGGGAGCTGTTTTTT
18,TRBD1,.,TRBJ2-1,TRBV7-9,CASTAPDRVVYQIYEQFF,TGTGCCAGCACCGCCCCCGACAGGGTAGTCTACCAGATCTATGAGCAGTTCTTC
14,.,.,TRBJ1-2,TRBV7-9,CASSLDLRNYGYTF,TGTGCCAGCAGCTTAGATCTGAGAAACTATGGCTACACCTTC
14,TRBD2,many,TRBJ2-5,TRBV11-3,CASNALAGDQRQYF,TGTGCCAGCAACGCACTAGCGGGGGACCAACGGCAGTACTTC
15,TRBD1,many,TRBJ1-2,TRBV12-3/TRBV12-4,CASSLSSDRGKGYTF,TGTGCCAGCAGTTTATCCTCTGACAGGGGGAAGGGCTACACCTTC
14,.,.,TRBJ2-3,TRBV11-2,CASSSPGSTDTQYF,TGTGCCAGCAGCTCCCCGGGTAGCACAGATACGCAGTATTTT
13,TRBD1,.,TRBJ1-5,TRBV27,CASRRQGSQPQHF,TGTGCCAGCAGACGACAGGGGAGCCAGCCCCAGCATTTT
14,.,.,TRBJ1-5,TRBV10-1,CASSAGSGNQPQHF,TGCGCCAGCAGTGCTGGGTCGGGCAATCAGCCCCAGCATTTT
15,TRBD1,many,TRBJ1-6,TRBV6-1,CASSEGVRGNSPLHF,TGTGCCAGCAGTGAGGGGGTCAGGGGGAATTCACCCCTCCACTTT
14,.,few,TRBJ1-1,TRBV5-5,CASSSRTVNTEAFF,TGTGCCAGCAGCTCCAGGACAGTGAACACTGAAGCTTTCTTT
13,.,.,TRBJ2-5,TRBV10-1,CASSDEGGKTQYF,TGCGCCAGCAGTGATGAGGGCGGGAAGACCCAGTACTTC
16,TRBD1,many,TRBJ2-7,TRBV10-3,CAISHSPGQGGYEQYF,TGTGCCATCTCCCACTCCCCGGGACAGGGGGGATACGAGCAGTACTTC
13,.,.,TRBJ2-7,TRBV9,CASSERGMDEQYF,TGTGCCAGCAGCGAAAGGGGTATGGACGAGCAGTACTTC
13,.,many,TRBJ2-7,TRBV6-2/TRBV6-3,CASRLEAMGGQYF,TGTGCCAGCAGGCTCGAAGCGATGGGCGGGCAGTACTTC
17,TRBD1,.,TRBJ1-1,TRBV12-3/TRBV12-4,CAGSSTAGGQGFSEAFF,TGTGCCGGCAGTTCAACCGCCGGGGGACAGGGTTTTTCTGAAGCTTTCTTT
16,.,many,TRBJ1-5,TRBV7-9,CASSKSAARGNQPQHF,TGTGCCAGCAGTAAGTCCGCAGCCCGCGGCAATCAGCCCCAGCATTTT
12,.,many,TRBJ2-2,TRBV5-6,CASSLNTGELFF,TGTGCCAGCAGCTTGAACACCGGGGAGCTGTTTTTT
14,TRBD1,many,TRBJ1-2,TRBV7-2,CASSLQGAMNGYTF,TGTGCCAGCAGCTTACAGGGGGCGATGAATGGCTACACCTTC
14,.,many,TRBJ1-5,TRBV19,CASSVALGNQPQHF,TGTGCCAGTAGTGTGGCATTGGGCAATCAGCCCCAGCATTTT
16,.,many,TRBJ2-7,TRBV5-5,CASSLDLLGILYEQYF,TGTGCCAGCAGCTTGGACTTACTAGGGATTCTCTACGAGCAGTACTTC
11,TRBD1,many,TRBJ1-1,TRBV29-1,CSVEDRSEAFF,TGCAGCGTTGAGGACAGGAGTGAAGCTTTCTTT
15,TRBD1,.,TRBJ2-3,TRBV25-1,CASSITGGTTATQYF,TGTGCCAGCAGTATTACAGGGGGGACAACTGCTACGCAGTATTTT
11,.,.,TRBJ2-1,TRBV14,CASSQENEQFF,TGTGCCAGCAGCCAAGAGAATGAGCAGTTCTTC
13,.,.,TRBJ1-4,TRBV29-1,CSVDAGINEKLFF,TGCAGCGTTGATGCCGGCATTAATGAAAAACTGTTTTTT
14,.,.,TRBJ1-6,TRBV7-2,CASSSPGRIKPLHF,TGTGCCAGCAGCTCCCCAGGGCGGATTAAACCCCTCCACTTT
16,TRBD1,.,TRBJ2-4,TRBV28,CASSKVRDRDEGIQYF,TGTGCCAGCAGCAAGGTCCGGGACAGGGATGAGGGCATTCAGTACTTC
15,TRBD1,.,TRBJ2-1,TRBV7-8,CASSWAQGQYNEQFF,TGTGCCAGCAGCTGGGCCCAGGGACAGTACAATGAGCAGTTCTTC